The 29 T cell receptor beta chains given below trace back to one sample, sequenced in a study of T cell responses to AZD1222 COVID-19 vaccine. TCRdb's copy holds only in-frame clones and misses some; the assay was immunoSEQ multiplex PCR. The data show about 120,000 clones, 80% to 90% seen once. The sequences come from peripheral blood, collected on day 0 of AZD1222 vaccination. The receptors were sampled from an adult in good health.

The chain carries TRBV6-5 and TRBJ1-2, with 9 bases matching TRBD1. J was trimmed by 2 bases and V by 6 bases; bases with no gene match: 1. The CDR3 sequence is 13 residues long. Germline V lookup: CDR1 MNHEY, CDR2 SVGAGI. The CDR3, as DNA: TGTGCCAGCAGCGACAGGGGGAACTATGGCTACACCTTC. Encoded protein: CASSDRGNYGYTF.

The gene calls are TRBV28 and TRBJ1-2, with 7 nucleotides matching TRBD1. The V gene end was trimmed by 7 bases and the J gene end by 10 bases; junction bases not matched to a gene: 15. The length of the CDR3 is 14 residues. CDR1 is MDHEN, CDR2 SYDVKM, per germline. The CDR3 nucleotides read TGTGCCAGCACGAGGCTTAACCGGGACAGTGCCTACACCTTC. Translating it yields CASTRLNRDSAYTF.

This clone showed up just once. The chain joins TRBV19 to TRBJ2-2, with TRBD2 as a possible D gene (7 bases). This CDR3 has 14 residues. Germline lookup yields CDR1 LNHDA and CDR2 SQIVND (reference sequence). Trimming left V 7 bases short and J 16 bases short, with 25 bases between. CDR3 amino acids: CASTRGGADPNAFF. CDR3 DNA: TGTGCCAGTACGAGGGGGGGCGCGGATCCGAACGCGTTTTTT.

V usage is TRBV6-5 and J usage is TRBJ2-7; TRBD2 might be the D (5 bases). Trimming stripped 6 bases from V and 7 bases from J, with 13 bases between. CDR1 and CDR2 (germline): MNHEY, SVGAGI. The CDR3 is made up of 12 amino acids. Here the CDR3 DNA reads TGTGCCAGCAGATGGGCCTCGGGGGAGCAGTACTTC. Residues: CASRWASGEQYF.

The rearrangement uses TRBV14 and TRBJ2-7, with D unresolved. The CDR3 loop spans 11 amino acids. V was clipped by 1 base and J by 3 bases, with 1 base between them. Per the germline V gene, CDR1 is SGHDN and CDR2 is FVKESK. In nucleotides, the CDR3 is TGTGCCAGCAGCCAAGTCTACGAGCAGTACTTC. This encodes CASSQVYEQYF.

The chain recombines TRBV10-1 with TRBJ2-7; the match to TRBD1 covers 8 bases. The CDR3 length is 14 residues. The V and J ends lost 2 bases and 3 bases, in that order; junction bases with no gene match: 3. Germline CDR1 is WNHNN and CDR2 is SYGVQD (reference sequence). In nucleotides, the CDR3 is TGCGCCAGCAGTGAGGGACAGGGCGGCTACGAGCAGTACTTC. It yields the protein CASSEGQGGYEQYF.

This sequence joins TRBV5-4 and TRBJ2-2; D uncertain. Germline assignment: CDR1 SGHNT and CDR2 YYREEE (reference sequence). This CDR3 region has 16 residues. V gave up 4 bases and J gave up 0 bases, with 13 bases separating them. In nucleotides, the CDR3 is TGTGCCAGCAGCCCTCGTAACCGTTCGAACACCGGGGAGCTGTTTTTT. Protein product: CASSPRNRSNTGELFF.

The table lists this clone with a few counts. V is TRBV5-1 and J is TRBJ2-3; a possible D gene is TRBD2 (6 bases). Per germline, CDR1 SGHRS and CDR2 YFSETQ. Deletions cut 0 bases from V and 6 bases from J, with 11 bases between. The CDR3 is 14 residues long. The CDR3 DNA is TGCGCCAGCAGCTTGGCCTTTGGAGGGGATACGCAGTATTTT. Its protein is CASSLAFGGDTQYF.

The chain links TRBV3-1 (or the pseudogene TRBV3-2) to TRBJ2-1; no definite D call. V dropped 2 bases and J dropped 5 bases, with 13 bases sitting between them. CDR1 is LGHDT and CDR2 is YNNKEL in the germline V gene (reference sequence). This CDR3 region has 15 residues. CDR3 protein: CASSQTVHSHNEQFF. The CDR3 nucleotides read TGTGCCAGCAGCCAAACGGTTCACAGCCACAATGAGCAGTTCTTC.

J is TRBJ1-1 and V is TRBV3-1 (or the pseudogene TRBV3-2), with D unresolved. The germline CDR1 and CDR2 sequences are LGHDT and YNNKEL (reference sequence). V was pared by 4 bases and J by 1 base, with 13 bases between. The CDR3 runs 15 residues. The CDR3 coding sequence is TGTGCCAGCAGCCCGCACAGCATACGGAACACTGAAGCTTTCTTT. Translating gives CASSPHSIRNTEAFF.

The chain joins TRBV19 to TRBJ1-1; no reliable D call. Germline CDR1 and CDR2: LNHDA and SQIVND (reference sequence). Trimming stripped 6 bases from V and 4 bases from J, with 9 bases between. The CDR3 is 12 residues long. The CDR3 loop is CASRDRATEAFF. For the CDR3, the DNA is TGTGCCAGTAGGGACCGAGCCACTGAAGCTTTCTTT.

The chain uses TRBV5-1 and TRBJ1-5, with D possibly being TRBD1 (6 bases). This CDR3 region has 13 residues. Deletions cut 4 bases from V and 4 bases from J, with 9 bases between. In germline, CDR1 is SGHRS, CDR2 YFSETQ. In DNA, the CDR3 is TGCGCCAGCAGCAAGGACAGTAATCAGCCCCAGCATTTT. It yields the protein CASSKDSNQPQHF.

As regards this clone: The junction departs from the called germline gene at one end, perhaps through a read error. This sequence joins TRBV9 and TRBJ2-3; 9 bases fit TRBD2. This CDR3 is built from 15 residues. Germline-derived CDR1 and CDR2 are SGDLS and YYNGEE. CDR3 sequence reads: CASSVGGTSIDTQYF. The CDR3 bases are TGTGCCAGCAGCGTAGGGGGGACTAGCATAGATACGCAGTATTTT.

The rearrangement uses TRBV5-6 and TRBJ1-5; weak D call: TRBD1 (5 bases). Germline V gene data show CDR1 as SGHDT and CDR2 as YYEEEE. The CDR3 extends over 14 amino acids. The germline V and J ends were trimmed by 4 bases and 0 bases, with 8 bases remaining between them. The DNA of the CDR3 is TGTGCCAGCAGCGGGGGGTTTAGCAATCAGCCCCAGCATTTT. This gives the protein CASSGGFSNQPQHF.

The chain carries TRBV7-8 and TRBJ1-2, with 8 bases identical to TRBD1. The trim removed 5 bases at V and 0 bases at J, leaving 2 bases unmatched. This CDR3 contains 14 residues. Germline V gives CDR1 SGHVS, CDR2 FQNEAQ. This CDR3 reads CASSTDRANYGYTF. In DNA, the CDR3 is TGTGCCAGCAGCACGGACAGGGCTAACTATGGCTACACCTTC. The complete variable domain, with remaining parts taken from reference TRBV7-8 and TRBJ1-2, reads GAGVSQSPRYKVAKRGQDVALRCDPISGHVSLFWYQQALGQGPEFLTYFQNEAQLDKSGLPSDRFFAERPEGSVSTLKIQRTQQEDSAVYLCASSTDRANYGYTFGSGTRLTVV.

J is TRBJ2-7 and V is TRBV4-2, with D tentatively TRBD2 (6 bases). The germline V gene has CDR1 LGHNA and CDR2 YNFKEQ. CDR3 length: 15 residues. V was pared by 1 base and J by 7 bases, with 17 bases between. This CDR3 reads CASSQGGGGLLEQYF. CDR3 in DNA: TGTGCCAGCAGCCAAGGGGGAGGCGGCCTCCTGGAGCAGTACTTC.

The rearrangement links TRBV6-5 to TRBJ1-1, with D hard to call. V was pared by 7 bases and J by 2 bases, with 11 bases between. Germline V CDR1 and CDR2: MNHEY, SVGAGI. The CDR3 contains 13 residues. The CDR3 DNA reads TGTGCCAGCACCCCGGGGTTCAACACTGAAGCTTTCTTT. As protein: CASTPGFNTEAFF.

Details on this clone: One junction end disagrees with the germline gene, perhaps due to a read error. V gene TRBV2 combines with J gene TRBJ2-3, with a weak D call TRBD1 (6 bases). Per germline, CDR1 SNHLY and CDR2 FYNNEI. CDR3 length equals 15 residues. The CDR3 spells CASNEGQRSTDTQYF. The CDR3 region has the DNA TGTGCCAGCAATGAAGGACAGCGAAGCACAGATACGCAGTATTTT.

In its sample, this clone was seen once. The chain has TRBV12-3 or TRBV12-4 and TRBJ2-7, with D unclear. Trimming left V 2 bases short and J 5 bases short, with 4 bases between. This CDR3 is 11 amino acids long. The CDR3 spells CASSLIHEQYF. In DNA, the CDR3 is TGTGCCAGCAGTTTAATCCACGAGCAGTACTTC.

The CDR3 bases are TGTGCCAGTAGTTCAAATGGATTTGGACAGGGGGCCTACGAGCAGTACTTC. Its protein is CASSSNGFGQGAYEQYF. This chain links TRBV19 with TRBJ2-7, with 10 bases lining up with TRBD1. The V segment lost 5 bases and the J segment 2 bases; nucleotides outside the gene matches: 12. The CDR3 totals 17 residues. Looked up from germline, CDR1 is LNHDA and CDR2 is SQIVND (reference sequence).

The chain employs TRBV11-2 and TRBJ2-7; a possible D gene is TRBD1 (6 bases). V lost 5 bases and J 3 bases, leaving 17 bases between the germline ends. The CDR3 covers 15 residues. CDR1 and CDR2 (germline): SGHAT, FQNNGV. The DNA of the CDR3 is TGTGCCAGCAGCCCAGTGAGGGGGTTCCACTACGAGCAGTACTTC. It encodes CASSPVRGFHYEQYF.

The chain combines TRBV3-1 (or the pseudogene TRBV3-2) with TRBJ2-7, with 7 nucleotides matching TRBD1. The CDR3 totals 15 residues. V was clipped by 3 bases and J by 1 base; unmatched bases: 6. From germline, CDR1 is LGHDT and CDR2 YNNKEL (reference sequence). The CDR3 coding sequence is TGTGCCAGCAGCCAGGATCCGGGACAGTCCTACGAGCAGTACTTC. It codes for CASSQDPGQSYEQYF.

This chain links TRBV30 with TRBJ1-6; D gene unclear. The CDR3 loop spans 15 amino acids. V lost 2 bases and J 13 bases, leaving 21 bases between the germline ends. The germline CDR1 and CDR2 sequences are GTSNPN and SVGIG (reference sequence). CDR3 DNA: TGTGCCTGGAGTAGTGGCGGACCCGCCTTCTCCCCCCTCCACTTT. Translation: CAWSSGGPAFSPLHF. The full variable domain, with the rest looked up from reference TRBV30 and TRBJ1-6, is SQTIHQWPATLVQPVGSPLSLECTVEGTSNPNLYWYRQAAGRGLQLLFYSVGIGQISSEVPQNLSASRPQDRQFILSSKKLLLSDSGFYLCAWSSGGPAFSPLHFGNGTRLTVT.

CDR3 sequence reads: CASSMRRGEAFF. The CDR3 DNA is TGTGCCAGTAGTATGAGAAGGGGTGAAGCTTTCTTT. The chain has TRBV19 and TRBJ1-1; D possibly corresponds to TRBD1 (5 bases). The V gene's germline CDR1 is LNHDA and CDR2 SQIVND (reference sequence). The length of the CDR3 is 12 residues. Trimming removed 3 bases from V and 7 bases from J, with 9 bases in between.

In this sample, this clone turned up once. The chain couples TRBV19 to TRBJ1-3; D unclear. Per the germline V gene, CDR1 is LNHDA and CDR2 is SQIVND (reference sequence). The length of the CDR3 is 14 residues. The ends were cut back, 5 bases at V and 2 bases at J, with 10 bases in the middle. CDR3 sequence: CASSVGPPGNTIYF. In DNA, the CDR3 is TGTGCCAGTAGTGTCGGCCCGCCTGGAAACACCATATATTTT. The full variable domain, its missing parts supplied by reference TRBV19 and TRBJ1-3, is DGGITQSPKYLFRKEGQNVTLSCEQNLNHDAMYWYRQDPGQGLRLIYYSQIVNDFQKGDIAEGYSVSREKKESFPLTVTSAQKNPTAFYLCASSVGPPGNTIYFGEGSWLTVV.

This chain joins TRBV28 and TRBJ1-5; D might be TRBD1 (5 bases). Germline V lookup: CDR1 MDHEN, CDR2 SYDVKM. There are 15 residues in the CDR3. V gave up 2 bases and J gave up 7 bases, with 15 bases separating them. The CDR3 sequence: CASSLRVGRAQPQHF. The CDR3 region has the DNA TGTGCCAGCAGTTTAAGGGTCGGCAGGGCCCAGCCCCAGCATTTT.

CDR3 nucleotide sequence: TGTGCCAGTCAAGGACAGGGGGCCTACAATGAGCAGTTCTTC. Encoded protein: CASQGQGAYNEQFF. The J gene is TRBJ2-1, the V gene TRBV19; 10 nucleotides match TRBD1. Germline lookup yields CDR1 LNHDA and CDR2 SQIVND (reference sequence). This CDR3 is built from 14 residues. The J segment lost 2 bases and the V segment lost 8 bases, leaving 3 bases of the junction unmatched.

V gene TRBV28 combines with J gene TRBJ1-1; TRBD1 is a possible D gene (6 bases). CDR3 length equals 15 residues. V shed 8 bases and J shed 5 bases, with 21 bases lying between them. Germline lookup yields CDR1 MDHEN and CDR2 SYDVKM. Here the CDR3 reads CASAPGAPPSTEAFF. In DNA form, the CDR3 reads TGTGCCAGCGCGCCGGGGGCGCCGCCGTCAACTGAAGCTTTCTTT.

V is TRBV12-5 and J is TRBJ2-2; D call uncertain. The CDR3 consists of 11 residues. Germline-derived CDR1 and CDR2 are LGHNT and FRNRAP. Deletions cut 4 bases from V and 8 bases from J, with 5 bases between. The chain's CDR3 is CASGSLGELFF. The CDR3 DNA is TGTGCTAGTGGTTCTCTGGGGGAGCTGTTTTTT. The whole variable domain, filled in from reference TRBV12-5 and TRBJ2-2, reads DARVTQTPRHKVTEMGQEVTMRCQPILGHNTVFWYRQTMMQGLELLAYFRNRAPLDDSGMPKDRFSAEMPDATLATLKIQPSEPRDSAVYFCASGSLGELFFGEGSRLTVL.